This entry is about one TCR beta chain. TCRdb's copy holds only in-frame clones and misses some; the assay was immunoSEQ multiplex PCR. The sample gives tens of thousands of clones, nearly 80% of which show up once; 2% to 2.5% is in the top ten. The data were obtained in a study of preoperative IRX-2 immunotherapy in early breast cancer. Documented treatment: preoperative locoregional IRX-2 cytokine immunotherapy. Patients received preoperative, locoregional IRX-2 cytokine immunotherapy in a phase Ib study. This receptor was taken from a human donor with breast cancer. Sequenced material: lymph node tissue, taken before IRX-2 immunotherapy.

The DNA of the CDR3 is TGTGCCAGCAGCTGGACAGGGGGCAGTGAAAAACTGTTTTTT. This translates into CASSWTGGSEKLFF. This sequence joins TRBV11-3 and TRBJ1-4; TRBD1 matches 11 bases. Germline CDR1 reads SGHNT; CDR2 reads YENEEA. V was clipped by 4 bases and J by 7 bases; unmatched bases: 2. This CDR3 region has 14 residues.